The clone carrying this T cell receptor beta chain appeared many times. Its antigen is unknown. This entry comes from a study of molecular identifiers for immune sequencing clone quantification. Study conclusions and caveats: Over 99% of CMV-specific effector molecules, but under 1% of naive ones, were in clones above 20 copies.

Each CDR3 protein is one row after TCRdb ran MiXCR on the PCR reads. The sample holds about 630,000 distinct CDR3 sequences; less than 30% are singletons and the top ten take roughly 0.83%. CDR1 LGHNA and CDR2 YSLEER come from the germline V gene. CDR3 length: 17 amino acids. The V gene lost 4 bases and the J gene lost 7 bases, with 22 bases spanning the gap. The receptor comes from a human donor in good health. Some libraries in this study had Jurkat cell RNA spiked in. The sequenced sample was naive CD8+ T cells from blood, with Jurkat cell RNA spiked in. The subset: FACS-sorted CD8+CD4-CCR7+CD45RA+ naive T cells. This chain connects TRBV4-3 to TRBJ1-4; maybe TRBD1 (5 bases). CDR3 DNA sequence: TGCGCCAGCAGCCTAGAAGGACGGCCGAACGGGGGTGAAAAACTGTTTTTT. Amino acids: CASSLEGRPNGGEKLFF.